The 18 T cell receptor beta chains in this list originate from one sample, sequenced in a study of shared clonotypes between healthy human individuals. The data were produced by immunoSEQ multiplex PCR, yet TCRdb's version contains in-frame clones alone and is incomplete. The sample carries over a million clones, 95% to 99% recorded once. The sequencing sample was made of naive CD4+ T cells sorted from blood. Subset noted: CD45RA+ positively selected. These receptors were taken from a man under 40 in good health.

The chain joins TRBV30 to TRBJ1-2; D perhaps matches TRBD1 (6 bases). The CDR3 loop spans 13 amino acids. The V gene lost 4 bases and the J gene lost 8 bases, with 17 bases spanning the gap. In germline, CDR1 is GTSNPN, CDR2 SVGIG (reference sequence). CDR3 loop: CAWTPTRTEGYTF. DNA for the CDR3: TGTGCCTGGACCCCGACGAGGACAGAGGGCTACACCTTC. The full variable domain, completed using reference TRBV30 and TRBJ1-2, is SQTIHQWPATLVQPVGSPLSLECTVEGTSNPNLYWYRQAAGRGLQLLFYSVGIGQISSEVPQNLSASRPQDRQFILSSKKLLLSDSGFYLCAWTPTRTEGYTFGSGTRLTVV.

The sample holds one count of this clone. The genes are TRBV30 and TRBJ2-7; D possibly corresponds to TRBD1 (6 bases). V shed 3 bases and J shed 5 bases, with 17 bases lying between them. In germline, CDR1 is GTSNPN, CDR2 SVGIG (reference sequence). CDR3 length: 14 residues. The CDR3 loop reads CAWRLQGLSHEQYF. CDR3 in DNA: TGTGCCTGGAGACTACAGGGATTATCCCACGAGCAGTACTTC. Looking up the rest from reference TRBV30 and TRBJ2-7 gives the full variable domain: SQTIHQWPATLVQPVGSPLSLECTVEGTSNPNLYWYRQAAGRGLQLLFYSVGIGQISSEVPQNLSASRPQDRQFILSSKKLLLSDSGFYLCAWRLQGLSHEQYFGPGTRLTVT.

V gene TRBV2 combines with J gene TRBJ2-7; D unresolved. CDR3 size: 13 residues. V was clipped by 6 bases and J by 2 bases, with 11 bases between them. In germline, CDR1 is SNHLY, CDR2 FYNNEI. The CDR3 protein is CASRLQVAYEQYF. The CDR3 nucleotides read TGTGCCAGCAGACTTCAGGTAGCCTACGAGCAGTACTTC.

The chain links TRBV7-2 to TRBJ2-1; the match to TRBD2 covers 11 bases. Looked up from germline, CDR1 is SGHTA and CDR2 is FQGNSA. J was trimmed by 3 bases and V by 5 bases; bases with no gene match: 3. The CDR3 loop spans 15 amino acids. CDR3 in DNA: TGTGCCAGCAGCGCGGGACTAGCGGACTACAATGAGCAGTTCTTC. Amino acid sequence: CASSAGLADYNEQFF. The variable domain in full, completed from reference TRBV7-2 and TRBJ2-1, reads GAGVSQSPSNKVTEKGKDVELRCDPISGHTALYWYRQSLGQGLEFLIYFQGNSAPDKSGLPSDRFSAERTGGSVSTLTIQRTQQEDSAVYLCASSAGLADYNEQFFGPGTRLTVL.

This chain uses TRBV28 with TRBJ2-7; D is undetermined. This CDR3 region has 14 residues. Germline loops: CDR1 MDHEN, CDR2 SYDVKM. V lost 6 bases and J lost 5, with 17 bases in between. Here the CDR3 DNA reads TGTGCCAGCAGCCCCATGCCCTGGGCCCACGAGCAGTACTTC. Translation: CASSPMPWAHEQYF.

The CDR3 sequence is CASSDRGRVHGYTF. The CDR3 nucleotides are TGTGCCAGCAGTGACCGCGGCAGGGTACATGGCTACACCTTC. This chain joins TRBV25-1 and TRBJ1-2; D may be TRBD1 (5 bases). Per germline, CDR1 MGHDK and CDR2 SYGVNS. This CDR3 spans 14 amino acids. V was trimmed by 3 bases and J by 6 bases, leaving 14 bases between them.

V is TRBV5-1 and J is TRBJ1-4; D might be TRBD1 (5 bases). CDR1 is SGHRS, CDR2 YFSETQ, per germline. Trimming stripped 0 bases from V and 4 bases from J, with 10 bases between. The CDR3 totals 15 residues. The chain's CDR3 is CASSLGRDSNEKLFF. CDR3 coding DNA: TGCGCCAGCAGCTTGGGGCGTGACAGTAATGAAAAACTGTTTTTT. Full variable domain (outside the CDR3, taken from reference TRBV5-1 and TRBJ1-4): KAGVTQTPRYLIKTRGQQVTLSCSPISGHRSVSWYQQTPGQGLQFLFEYFSETQRNKGNFPGRFSGRQFSNSRSEMNVSTLELGDSALYLCASSLGRDSNEKLFFGSGTQLSVL.

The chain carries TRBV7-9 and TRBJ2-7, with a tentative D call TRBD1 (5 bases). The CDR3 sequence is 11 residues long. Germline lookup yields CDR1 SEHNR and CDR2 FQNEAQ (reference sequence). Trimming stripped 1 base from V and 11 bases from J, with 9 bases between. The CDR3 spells CASSLDRHEYF. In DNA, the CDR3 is TGTGCCAGCAGCTTAGACAGGCACGAGTACTTC. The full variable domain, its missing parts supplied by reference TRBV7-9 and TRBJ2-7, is DTGVSQNPRHKITKRGQNVTFRCDPISEHNRLYWYRQTLGQGPEFLTYFQNEAQLEKSRLLSDRFSAERPKGSFSTLEIQRTEQGDSAMYLCASSLDRHEYFGPGTRLTVT.

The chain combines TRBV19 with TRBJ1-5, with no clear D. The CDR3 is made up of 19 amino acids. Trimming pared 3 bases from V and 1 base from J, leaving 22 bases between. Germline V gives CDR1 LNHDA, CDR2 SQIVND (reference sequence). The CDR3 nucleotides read TGTGCCAGTAGTATCGCGGCCGCCATAGGAGCGATCAGCAATCAGCCCCAGCATTTT. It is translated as CASSIAAAIGAISNQPQHF.

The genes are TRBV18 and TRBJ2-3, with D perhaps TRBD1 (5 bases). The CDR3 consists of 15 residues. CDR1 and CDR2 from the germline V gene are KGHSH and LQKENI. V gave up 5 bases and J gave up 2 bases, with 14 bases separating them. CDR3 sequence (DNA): TGTGCCAGCTCAGCTCTGGGGCCGTCCACAGATACGCAGTATTTT. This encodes CASSALGPSTDTQYF.

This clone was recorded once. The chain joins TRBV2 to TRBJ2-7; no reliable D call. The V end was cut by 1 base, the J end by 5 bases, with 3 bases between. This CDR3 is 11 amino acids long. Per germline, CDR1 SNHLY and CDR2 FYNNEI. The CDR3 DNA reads TGTGCCAGCAGTGAAGAGAACGAGCAGTACTTC. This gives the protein CASSEENEQYF.

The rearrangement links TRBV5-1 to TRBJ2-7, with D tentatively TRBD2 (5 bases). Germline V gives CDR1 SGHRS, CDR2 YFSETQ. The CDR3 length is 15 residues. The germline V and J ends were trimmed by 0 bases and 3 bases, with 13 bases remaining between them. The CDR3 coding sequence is TGCGCCAGCAGCTTGGACGGGGTTAGGAGCTACGAGCAGTACTTC. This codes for CASSLDGVRSYEQYF.

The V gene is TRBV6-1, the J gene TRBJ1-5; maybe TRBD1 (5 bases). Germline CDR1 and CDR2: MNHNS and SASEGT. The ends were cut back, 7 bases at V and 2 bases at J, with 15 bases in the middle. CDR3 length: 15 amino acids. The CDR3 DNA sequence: TGTGCCAGCATGGGGACCGTACTGGGCAATCAGCCCCAGCATTTT. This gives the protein CASMGTVLGNQPQHF.

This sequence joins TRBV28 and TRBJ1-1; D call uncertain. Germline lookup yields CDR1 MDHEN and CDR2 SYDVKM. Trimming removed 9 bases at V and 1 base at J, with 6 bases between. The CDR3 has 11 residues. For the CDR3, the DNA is TGTGCCAGTTACAAGAACACTGAAGCTTTCTTT. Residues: CASYKNTEAFF.

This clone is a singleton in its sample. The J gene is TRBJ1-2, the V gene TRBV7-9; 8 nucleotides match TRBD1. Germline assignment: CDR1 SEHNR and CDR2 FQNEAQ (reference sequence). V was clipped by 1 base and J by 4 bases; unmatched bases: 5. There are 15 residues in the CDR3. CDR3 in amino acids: CASSLVGQEVYGYTF. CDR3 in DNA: TGTGCCAGCAGCTTAGTGGGACAGGAAGTCTATGGCTACACCTTC.

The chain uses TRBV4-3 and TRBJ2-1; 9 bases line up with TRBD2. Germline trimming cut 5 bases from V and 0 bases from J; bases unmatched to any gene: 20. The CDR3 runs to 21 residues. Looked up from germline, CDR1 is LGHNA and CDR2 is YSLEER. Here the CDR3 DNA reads TGCGCCAGCAGCGAAGGGGCTGGGATTAGCGGGAGTACAATCTCCTACAATGAGCAGTTCTTC. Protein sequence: CASSEGAGISGSTISYNEQFF.

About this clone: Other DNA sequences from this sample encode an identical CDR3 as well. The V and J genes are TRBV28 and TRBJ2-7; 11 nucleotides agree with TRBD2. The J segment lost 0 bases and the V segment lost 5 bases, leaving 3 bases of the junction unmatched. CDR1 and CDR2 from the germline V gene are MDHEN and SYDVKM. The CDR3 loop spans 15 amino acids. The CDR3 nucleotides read TGTGCCAGCAGTCTGGGGACTAGCGGCTCCTACGAGCAGTACTTC. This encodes CASSLGTSGSYEQYF.

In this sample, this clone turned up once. The CDR3, as DNA: TGTGCCAGCAGCCACCCCACAGGGGGGGCTGAAGCTTTCTTT. It specifies CASSHPTGGAEAFF. The chain has TRBV4-2 and TRBJ1-1, with 8 bases lining up with TRBD1. V lost 3 bases, J lost 6 bases, and 6 bases stayed unmatched. The CDR3 is 14 residues long. Germline lookup yields CDR1 LGHNA and CDR2 YNFKEQ.